The TCR beta chain under discussion was sequenced for a study of T cells in Graves' hyperthyroidism and ophthalmopathy. Study findings and constraints: By a 13 V-J model, ophthalmopathy was set apart from stable hyperthyroidism.

RNA transcripts provided the source from which TCR beta CDR3 regions were amplified. The TCR CDR3 first-round RT-PCR relied on the HTBI primer set. TCRdb itself ran the multiplex PCR reads through MiXCR, one entry per CDR3 protein. The table lists about 600,000 distinct CDR3 sequences, 15% to 20% of them singletons, with roughly 3.4% in the top ten. Comments on this clonotype: Its specificity is not known.

Germline CDR1 reads LNHDA; CDR2 reads SQIVND (reference sequence). CDR3 length equals 13 residues. V lost 5 bases, J lost 9 bases, and 14 bases lay in between. Material: blood. The chain carries TRBV19 and TRBJ2-1; D tentatively reads TRBD1 or TRBD2 (6 bases each). This TCR derives from a woman in her forties with Graves' ophthalmopathy. As DNA, the CDR3 is TGTGCCAGTAGTTGGGGGGCGAAAGGTGAGCAGTTCTTC. This codes for CASSWGAKGEQFF. Full variable domain (missing parts from reference TRBV19 and TRBJ2-1): DGGITQSPKYLFRKEGQNVTLSCEQNLNHDAMYWYRQDPGQGLRLIYYSQIVNDFQKGDIAEGYSVSREKKESFPLTVTSAQKNPTAFYLCASSWGAKGEQFFGPGTRLTVL.